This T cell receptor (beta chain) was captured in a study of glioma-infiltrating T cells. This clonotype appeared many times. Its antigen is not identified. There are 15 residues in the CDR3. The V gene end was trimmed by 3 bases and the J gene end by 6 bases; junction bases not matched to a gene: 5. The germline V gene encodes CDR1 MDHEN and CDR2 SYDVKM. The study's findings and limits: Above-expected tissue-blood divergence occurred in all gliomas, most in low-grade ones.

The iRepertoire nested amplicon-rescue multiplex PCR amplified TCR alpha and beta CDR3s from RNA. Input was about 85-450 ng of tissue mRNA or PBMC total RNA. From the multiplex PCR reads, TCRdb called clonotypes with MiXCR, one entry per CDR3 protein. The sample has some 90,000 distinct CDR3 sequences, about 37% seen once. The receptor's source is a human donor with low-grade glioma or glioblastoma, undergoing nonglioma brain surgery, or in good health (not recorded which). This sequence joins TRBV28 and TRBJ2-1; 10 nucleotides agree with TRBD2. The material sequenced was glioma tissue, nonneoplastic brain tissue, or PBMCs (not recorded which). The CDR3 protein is CASSFGSGRANEQFF. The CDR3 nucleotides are TGTGCCAGCAGTTTTGGAAGCGGGAGGGCCAATGAGCAGTTCTTC.